This T cell receptor (beta chain) was recorded in a study of T cells after yellow fever vaccination. After removal of 0 bases from V and 8 bases from J, the junction contained 5 bases not matched to a gene. The CDR3 loop spans 14 amino acids. Germline values: CDR1 SGHRS, CDR2 YFSETQ. Study findings and constraints: Weaker in magnitude, the secondary response showed a faster peak on day 5 versus 15. Detected again after the booster were most primary-vaccination clones, at almost 97% CD4 and 70% to 90% CD8.

This clonotype was counted a few times. What it recognizes is unknown. Template switching by 5'RACE produced TCR cDNA, adding a universal primer site and UMIs. TCRdb analysed the 5' RACE reads with MiXCR anew, one entry per CDR3 protein. The data hold approximately 510,000 distinct CDR3 sequences, with 20% to 25% observed a single time. The receptor was derived from a young man who received the YFV17D yellow fever vaccine. This material consisted of PBMCs, taken about 21 days after the first yellow fever vaccination. The rearrangement links TRBV5-1 to TRBJ2-3; 8 positions match TRBD1. The CDR3 region has the DNA TGCGCCAGCAGCTTGGGCCAGGGGGCGGGTACGCAGTATTTT. This gives the protein CASSLGQGAGTQYF.